Here is one T cell receptor (beta chain) with its context. Its target is unknown. The germline V gene encodes CDR1 MDHEN and CDR2 SYDVKM. The CDR3 is 12 residues long. The V and J ends lost 5 bases and 9 bases respectively, with 13 bases between them. This sample was included in a study of T cell responses to AZD1222 COVID-19 vaccine. General study results and limits: With dominance at 160-218 and 743-854, vaccine-associated CD4 TCRs spanned spike. Samples come after the peak T cell response, not at day 14. Donors in the cohort were predominantly white British and more often female, and clonal diversity was possibly underestimated.

Generated by immunoSEQ multiplex PCR, the TCRdb table keeps only in-frame clones and is missing some. Of about 130,000 clones listed, 90% are singletons. The rearrangement links TRBV28 to TRBJ2-5; D is tentatively TRBD1 or TRBD2 (5 bases each). The sequencing used peripheral blood, collected on day 0 of AZD1222 vaccination. The TCR was taken from an adult in good health. The CDR3 region is CASSLRGTAQYF. For the CDR3, the DNA is TGTGCCAGCAGTCTCCGAGGGACCGCCCAGTACTTC. Full variable domain (missing parts from reference TRBV28 and TRBJ2-5): DVKVTQSSRYLVKRTGEKVFLECVQDMDHENMFWYRQDPGLGLRLIYFSYDVKMKEKGDIPEGYSVSREKKERFSLILESASTNQTSMYLCASSLRGTAQYFGPGTRLLVL.